This T cell receptor beta chain was identified in a study of T cells after yellow fever vaccination. The authors made TCR cDNA by 5'RACE template switching, adding a universal primer site and UMIs. Each CDR3 protein is one row after TCRdb ran MiXCR on the 5' RACE reads. The data contain roughly 74,000 distinct CDR3 sequences, more than 5.5% of them singletons. Study-level findings and limits: Re-detected after boosting: most primary clones, more than 95% of CD4 and over 80% of CD8.

The CDR3 runs 13 residues. Per germline, CDR1 MNHEY and CDR2 SVGEGT. Between the trimmed V and J ends, which lost 2 bases and 7 bases, there was a span of 11 bases. Comments on this clonotype: The antigen remains undetermined.

This TCR was sampled from a man between 18 and 35 years old who received the YFV17D yellow fever vaccine. This material consisted of CD8+ T cells sorted from PBMCs, taken 5 to 6 days after the first yellow fever vaccination. The chain is built from TRBV6-2 or TRBV6-3 and TRBJ1-2; unclear D gene. The CDR3 region is CASSYTGGGGYTF. The CDR3 nucleotides are TGTGCCAGCAGTTACACCGGAGGAGGTGGCTACACCTTC.